The clone carrying this T cell receptor (beta chain) was seen a single time. Its antigen remains unidentified. This sample stems from a study of cytomegalovirus exposure and HLA in healthy donors. Whole-study findings and limits: Researchers left out some V segments, among them TRBV6-2 and TRBV6-3, as indistinguishable. Previous analysis showed most TCR beta V segments were productive about 87% or about 30% of the time.

The PCR had 60 Vbeta and 13 Jbeta primers. Generated by immunoSEQ multiplex PCR, the TCRdb table keeps only in-frame clones and is missing some. Here the sample spans 100,000 to 150,000 clones, around 74% being singletons. Trimming took 0 bases from V and 4 from J; bases not matched to a gene: 6. Germline CDR1 reads LNHNV; CDR2 reads YYDKDF (reference sequence). This CDR3 is built from 16 residues. The rearrangement links TRBV15 to TRBJ2-7; 10 nucleotides match TRBD1. The origin of this receptor is a man aged 40-55 years in good health and CMV-seropositive. The source material was PBMCs. The CDR3 protein is CATSRDLPGQGYEQYF. DNA for the CDR3: TGTGCCACCAGCAGAGATCTACCGGGACAGGGGTACGAGCAGTACTTC.